A single sample is the source of the 16 T cell receptor beta chains below, sequenced in a study of cytomegalovirus exposure and HLA in healthy donors. A multiplex PCR was run with 60 Vbeta primers and 13 Jbeta primers. Clones were read by immunoSEQ multiplex PCR, and TCRdb kept only the in-frame ones, dropping some. The table shows approximately 170,000 clones, with around 78% occurring only once. Source material: PBMCs. Every receptor here comes from a woman between 35 and 50 years old in good health and CMV-seronegative.

DNA for the CDR3: TGTGCCAGCAGCAAAGGACGGGGTCAGGGGCAGCCCCAGCATTTT. As protein: CASSKGRGQGQPQHF. The chain carries TRBV21-1 and TRBJ1-5; TRBD1 is taken as the D call from the table, unchecked against the DNA. TRBV21-1 is tagged as a pseudogene. The CDR3 consists of 15 residues.

The rearrangement joins TRBV5-8 to TRBJ2-5; 8 bases match TRBD2. Per germline, CDR1 SGHTS and CDR2 YDEGEE. This CDR3 has 17 residues. V was pared by 2 bases and J by 5 bases, with 14 bases of the junction left unmatched. DNA for the CDR3: TGTGCCAGCAGCTTAGAGTACGAGCGGGAGAAGGGGGAGACCCAGTACTTC. Residues: CASSLEYEREKGETQYF.

The chain uses TRBV9 and TRBJ2-2; no definite D call. Germline-derived CDR1 and CDR2 are SGDLS and YYNGEE. V lost 2 bases, J lost 6 bases, and 8 bases lay in between. The CDR3 runs to 13 residues. The CDR3 DNA sequence: TGTGCCAGCAGCGTGAAGGCGGCCGGGGAGCTGTTTTTT. Protein sequence: CASSVKAAGELFF.

The chain links TRBV6-1 to TRBJ1-5; D is unclear. Trimming took off 0 bases at V and 9 bases at J, with 9 bases between the two ends. CDR1 MNHNS and CDR2 SASEGT come from the germline V gene. The CDR3 is made up of 13 amino acids. CDR3 amino acids: CASSEATRRPQHF. The CDR3 bases are TGTGCCAGCAGTGAAGCGACGAGGAGGCCCCAGCATTTT.

J is TRBJ2-1 and V is TRBV15; the D gene is possibly TRBD1 (6 bases). CDR3 length equals 15 residues. Trimming pared 5 bases from V and 0 bases from J, leaving 11 bases between. Germline CDR1 LNHNV, CDR2 YYDKDF (reference sequence). The CDR3 is CATSEQGSSYNEQFF. For the CDR3, the DNA is TGTGCCACCAGCGAGCAGGGGTCCTCCTACAATGAGCAGTTCTTC. Using reference TRBV15 and TRBJ2-1 for the parts outside the CDR3, the full variable domain is DAMVIQNPRYQVTQFGKPVTLSCSQTLNHNVMYWYQQKSSQAPKLLFHYYDKDFNNEADTPDNFQSRRPNTSFCFLDIRSPGLGDTAMYLCATSEQGSSYNEQFFGPGTRLTVL.

V is TRBV7-2 and J is TRBJ2-7; 10 bases map to TRBD2. CDR1 SGHTA and CDR2 FQGNSA come from the germline V gene. The CDR3 has 15 amino acids. The V segment lost 5 bases and the J segment 5 bases; nucleotides outside the gene matches: 9. The CDR3 reads CASSPHWLAGDEQYF. The CDR3 region has the DNA TGTGCCAGCAGCCCCCATTGGCTAGCGGGAGACGAGCAGTACTTC.

CDR3 nucleotides: TGCGCCAGCAGTGCTCACTACAGGGGTTATGGCTACACCTTC. This gives the protein CASSAHYRGYGYTF. V usage is TRBV10-1 and J usage is TRBJ1-2, with 7 bases that match TRBD1. The CDR3 is 14 residues long. From germline, CDR1 is WNHNN and CDR2 SYGVQD (reference sequence). V gave up 4 bases and J gave up 5 bases; unmatched junction bases: 7.

This chain uses TRBV5-4 with TRBJ2-2; maybe TRBD1 (5 bases). The V gene's germline CDR1 is SGHNT and CDR2 YYREEE (reference sequence). V was trimmed by 5 bases and J by 1 base, leaving 12 bases between them. The CDR3 consists of 15 residues. CDR3 region: CASRPPDKNTGELFF. The CDR3 bases are TGTGCCAGCAGACCCCCGGACAAGAACACCGGGGAGCTGTTTTTT.

This chain connects TRBV6-5 to TRBJ2-2, with D tentatively TRBD2 (6 bases). Per germline, CDR1 MNHEY and CDR2 SVGAGI. The V end was cut by 7 bases, the J end by 10 bases, with 19 bases between. The CDR3 totals 14 residues. CDR3 in amino acids: CASTATSYLEELFF. Written as DNA, the CDR3 is TGTGCCAGCACTGCGACTAGTTATTTGGAGGAGCTGTTTTTT.

The table lists this clone with a count of one. The CDR3 loop is CASSNGEGSENIQYF. CDR3 in DNA: TGTGCCAGTAGTAACGGGGAGGGTAGTGAAAACATTCAGTACTTC. This chain links TRBV19 with TRBJ2-4; TRBD2 matches 7 bases. Per the germline V gene, CDR1 is LNHDA and CDR2 is SQIVND (reference sequence). V lost 4 bases and J lost 5; bases outside the gene matches: 8. The CDR3 is 15 residues long.

The chain employs TRBV4-1 and TRBJ2-7; 7 positions agree with TRBD1. V gave up 5 bases and J gave up 2 bases; unmatched junction bases: 9. The CDR3 covers 15 residues. Germline V lookup: CDR1 MGHRA, CDR2 YSYEKL. CDR3 in amino acids: CASSFSQGDTYEQYF. In DNA, the CDR3 is TGCGCCAGCAGCTTTTCTCAGGGGGATACCTACGAGCAGTACTTC.

This chain connects TRBV5-6 to TRBJ2-5, with no clear D. This CDR3 is 12 amino acids long. Trimming pared 3 bases from V and 6 bases from J, leaving 9 bases between. Germline assignment: CDR1 SGHDT and CDR2 YYEEEE. CDR3 DNA sequence: TGTGCCAGCAGCTCGAACTTAAAGACCCAGTACTTC. This sequence encodes CASSSNLKTQYF.

This clone was recorded a few times. This chain connects TRBV4-1 to TRBJ1-2, with a possible D match to TRBD1 (5 bases). Germline V gives CDR1 MGHRA, CDR2 YSYEKL. V was cut by 3 bases and J by 2 bases, with 10 bases left in between. The CDR3 is 14 amino acids. CDR3 nucleotides: TGCGCCAGCAGCCAGGAGGGACTCAACTATGGCTACACCTTC. This sequence encodes CASSQEGLNYGYTF.

The DNA of the CDR3 is TGTGCCAGCGAGAACAGGGTGTCGGACGAGCAGTACTTC. The encoded protein is CASENRVSDEQYF. The chain uses TRBV6-6 and TRBJ2-7, with D maybe TRBD1 (6 bases). The CDR3 totals 13 residues. The V gene lost 8 bases and the J gene lost 5 bases, with 16 bases spanning the gap. The V gene's germline CDR1 is MNHNY and CDR2 SVGAGI (reference sequence).

The table lists this clone with a count of one. The V and J genes are TRBV2 and TRBJ2-2; 8 bases agree with TRBD1. Trimming took 7 bases from V and 7 from J; bases not matched to a gene: 11. This CDR3 region has 15 residues. In germline, CDR1 is SNHLY, CDR2 FYNNEI. CDR3 sequence reads: CASKQGDPVLGELFF. CDR3 nucleotide sequence: TGTGCCAGCAAACAGGGGGACCCTGTCCTCGGGGAGCTGTTTTTT.

V is TRBV5-8 and J is TRBJ2-7; 7 bases are a match to TRBD2. Germline V gives CDR1 SGHTS, CDR2 YDEGEE. Trimming at V came to 3 bases and at J to 4 bases, leaving 7 bases not matched to a gene. The CDR3 is made up of 14 amino acids. In DNA, the CDR3 is TGTGCCAGCAGCTCCCAGCCGGGGGGATACGAGCAGTACTTC. Its protein product is CASSSQPGGYEQYF.